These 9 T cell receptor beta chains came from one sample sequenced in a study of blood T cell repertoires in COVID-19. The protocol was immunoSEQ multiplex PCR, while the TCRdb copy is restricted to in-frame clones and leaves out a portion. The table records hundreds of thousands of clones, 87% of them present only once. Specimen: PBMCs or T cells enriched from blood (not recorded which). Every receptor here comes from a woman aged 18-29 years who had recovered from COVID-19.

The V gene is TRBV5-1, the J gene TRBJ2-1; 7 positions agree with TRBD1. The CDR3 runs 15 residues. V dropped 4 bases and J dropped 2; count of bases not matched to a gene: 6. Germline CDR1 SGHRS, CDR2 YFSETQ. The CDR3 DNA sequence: TGCGCCAGCAGCATATCGACAGGGACCTACAATGAGCAGTTCTTC. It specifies CASSISTGTYNEQFF.

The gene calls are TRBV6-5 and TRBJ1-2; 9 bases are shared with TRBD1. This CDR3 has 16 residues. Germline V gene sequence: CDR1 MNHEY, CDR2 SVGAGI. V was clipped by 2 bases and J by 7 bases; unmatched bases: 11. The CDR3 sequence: CASSYRDRVRVSGYTF. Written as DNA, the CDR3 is TGTGCCAGCAGTTACCGGGACAGGGTACGGGTTTCTGGCTACACCTTC.

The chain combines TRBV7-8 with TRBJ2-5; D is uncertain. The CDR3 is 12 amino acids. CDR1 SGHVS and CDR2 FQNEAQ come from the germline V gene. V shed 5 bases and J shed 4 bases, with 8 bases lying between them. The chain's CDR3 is CASSPLGETQYF. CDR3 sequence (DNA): TGTGCCAGCAGCCCCCTCGGAGAGACCCAGTACTTC.

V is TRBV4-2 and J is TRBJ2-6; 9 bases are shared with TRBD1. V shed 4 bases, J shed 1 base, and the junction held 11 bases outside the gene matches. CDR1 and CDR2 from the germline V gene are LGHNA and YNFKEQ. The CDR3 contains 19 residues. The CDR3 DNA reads TGTGCCAGCAGCCCTACGACAGACAGGGGGATTTCTGGGGCCAACGTCCTGACTTTC. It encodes CASSPTTDRGISGANVLTF.

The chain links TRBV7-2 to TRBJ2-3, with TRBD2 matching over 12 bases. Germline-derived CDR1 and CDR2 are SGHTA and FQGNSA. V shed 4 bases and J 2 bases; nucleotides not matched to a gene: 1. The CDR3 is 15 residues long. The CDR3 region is CASSSSGRATDTQYF. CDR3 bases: TGTGCCAGCAGCTCTAGCGGGAGGGCCACAGATACGCAGTATTTT.

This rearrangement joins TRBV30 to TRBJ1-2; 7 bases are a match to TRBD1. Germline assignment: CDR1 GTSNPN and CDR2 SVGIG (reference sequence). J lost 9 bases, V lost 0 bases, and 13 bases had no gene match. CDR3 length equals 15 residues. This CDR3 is CAWSVNRGSGGSYTF. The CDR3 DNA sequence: TGTGCCTGGAGTGTGAACAGGGGCTCCGGGGGAAGCTACACCTTC.

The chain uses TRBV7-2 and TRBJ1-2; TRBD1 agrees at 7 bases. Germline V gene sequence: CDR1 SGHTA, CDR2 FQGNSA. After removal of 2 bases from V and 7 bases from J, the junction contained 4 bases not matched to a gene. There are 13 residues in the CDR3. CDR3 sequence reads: CASSLRDSTGYTF. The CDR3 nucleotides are TGTGCCAGCAGCTTACGGGACAGCACTGGCTACACCTTC.

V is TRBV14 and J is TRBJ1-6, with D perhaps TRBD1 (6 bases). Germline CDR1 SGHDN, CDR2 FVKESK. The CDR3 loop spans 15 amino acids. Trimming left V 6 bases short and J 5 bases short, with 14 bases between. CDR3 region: CASSQHGQNNSPLHF. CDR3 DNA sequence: TGTGCCAGCAGTCAACACGGACAGAATAATTCACCCCTCCACTTT.

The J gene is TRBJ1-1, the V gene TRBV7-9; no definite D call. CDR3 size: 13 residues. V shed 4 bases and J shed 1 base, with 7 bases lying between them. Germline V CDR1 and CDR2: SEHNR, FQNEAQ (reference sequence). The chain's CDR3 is CASSSLANTEAFF. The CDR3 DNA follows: TGTGCCAGCAGCTCCCTGGCGAACACTGAAGCTTTCTTT.